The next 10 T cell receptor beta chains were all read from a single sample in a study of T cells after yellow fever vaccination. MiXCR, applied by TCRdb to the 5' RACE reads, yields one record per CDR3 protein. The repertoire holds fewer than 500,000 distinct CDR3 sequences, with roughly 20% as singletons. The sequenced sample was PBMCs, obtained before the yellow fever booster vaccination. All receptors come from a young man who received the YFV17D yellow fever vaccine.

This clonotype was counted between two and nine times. The CDR3 sequence: CASSFSLSGGYTF. In DNA, the CDR3 is TGTGCCAGCAGTTTTTCCCTATCTGGGGGCTACACCTTC. The rearrangement links TRBV28 to TRBJ1-2; D gene unclear. The CDR3 spans 13 residues. Germline assignment: CDR1 MDHEN and CDR2 SYDVKM. Trimming stripped 3 bases from V and 8 bases from J, with 13 bases between.

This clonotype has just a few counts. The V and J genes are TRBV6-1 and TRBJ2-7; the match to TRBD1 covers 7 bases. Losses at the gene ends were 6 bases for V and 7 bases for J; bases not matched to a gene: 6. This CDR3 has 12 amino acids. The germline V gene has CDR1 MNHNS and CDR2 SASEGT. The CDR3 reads CASSEGAGEQYV. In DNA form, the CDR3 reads TGTGCCAGCAGCGAGGGGGCTGGGGAGCAGTACGTC.

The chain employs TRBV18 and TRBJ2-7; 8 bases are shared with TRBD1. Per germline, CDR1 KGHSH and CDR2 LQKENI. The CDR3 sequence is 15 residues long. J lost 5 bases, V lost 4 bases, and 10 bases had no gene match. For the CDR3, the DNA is TGTGCCAGCTCACAGGTGGCAGGGGGCGTCGACGAGCAGTACTTC. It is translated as CASSQVAGGVDEQYF.

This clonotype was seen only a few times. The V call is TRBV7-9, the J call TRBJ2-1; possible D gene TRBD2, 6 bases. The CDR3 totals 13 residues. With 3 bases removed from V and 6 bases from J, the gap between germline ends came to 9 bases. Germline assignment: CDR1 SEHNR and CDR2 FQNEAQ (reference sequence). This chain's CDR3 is CASSLEGANEQFF. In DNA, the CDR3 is TGTGCCAGCAGCTTGGAGGGAGCCAATGAGCAGTTCTTC. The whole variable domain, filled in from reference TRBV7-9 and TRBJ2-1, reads DTGVSQNPRHKITKRGQNVTFRCDPISEHNRLYWYRQTLGQGPEFLTYFQNEAQLEKSRLLSDRFSAERPKGSFSTLEIQRTEQGDSAMYLCASSLEGANEQFFGPGTRLTVL.

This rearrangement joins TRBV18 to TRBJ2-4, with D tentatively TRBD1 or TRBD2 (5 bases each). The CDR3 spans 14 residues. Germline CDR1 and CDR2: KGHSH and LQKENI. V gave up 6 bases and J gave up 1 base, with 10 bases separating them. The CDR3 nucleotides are TGTGCCAGCTCGCACGGGGCGGCCAAAAACATTCAGTACTTC. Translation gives CASSHGAAKNIQYF.

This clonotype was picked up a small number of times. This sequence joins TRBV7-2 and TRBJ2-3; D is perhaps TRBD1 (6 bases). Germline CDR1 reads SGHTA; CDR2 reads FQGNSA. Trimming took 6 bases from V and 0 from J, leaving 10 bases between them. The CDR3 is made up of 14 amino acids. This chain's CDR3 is CASSWTASTDTQYF. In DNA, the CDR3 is TGTGCCAGCAGTTGGACAGCTAGCACAGATACGCAGTATTTT.

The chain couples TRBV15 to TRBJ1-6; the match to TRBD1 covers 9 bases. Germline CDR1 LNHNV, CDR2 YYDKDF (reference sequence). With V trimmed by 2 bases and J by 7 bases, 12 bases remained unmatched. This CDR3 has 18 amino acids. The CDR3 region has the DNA TGTGCCACCAGCAGACCTTGGCACGGGACAGGGAAAAATTCACCCCTCCACTTT. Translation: CATSRPWHGTGKNSPLHF.

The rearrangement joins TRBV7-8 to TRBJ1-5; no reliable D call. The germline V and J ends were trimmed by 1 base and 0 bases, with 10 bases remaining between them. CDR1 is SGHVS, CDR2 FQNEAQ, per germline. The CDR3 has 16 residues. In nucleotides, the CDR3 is TGTGCCAGCAGCTTAGGGAGACATTTTAGCAATCAGCCCCAGCATTTT. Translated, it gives CASSLGRHFSNQPQHF.

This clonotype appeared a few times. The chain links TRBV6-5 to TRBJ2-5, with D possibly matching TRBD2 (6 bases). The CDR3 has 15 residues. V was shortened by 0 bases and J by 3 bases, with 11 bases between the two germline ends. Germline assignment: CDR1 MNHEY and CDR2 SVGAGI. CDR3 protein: CASSYSGGTEETQYF. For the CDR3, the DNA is TGTGCCAGCAGTTACTCAGGCGGGACGGAAGAGACCCAGTACTTC.

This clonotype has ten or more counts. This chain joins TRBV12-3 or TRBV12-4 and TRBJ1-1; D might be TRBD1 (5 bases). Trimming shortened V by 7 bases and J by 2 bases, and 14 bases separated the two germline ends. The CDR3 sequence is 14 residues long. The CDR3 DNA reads TGTGCCAGCAAGATCGGGACGGCTAACACTGAAGCTTTCTTT. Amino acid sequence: CASKIGTANTEAFF.